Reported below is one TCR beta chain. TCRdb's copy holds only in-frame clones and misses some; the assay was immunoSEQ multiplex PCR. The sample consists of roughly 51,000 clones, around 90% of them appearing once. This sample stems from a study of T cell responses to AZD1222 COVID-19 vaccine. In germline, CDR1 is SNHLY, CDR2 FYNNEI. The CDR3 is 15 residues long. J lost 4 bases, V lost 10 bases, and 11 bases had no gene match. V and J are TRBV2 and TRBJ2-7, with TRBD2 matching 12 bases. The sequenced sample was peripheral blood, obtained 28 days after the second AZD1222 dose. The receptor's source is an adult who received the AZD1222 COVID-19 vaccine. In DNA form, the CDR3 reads TGTGCCAAGCAAGGGCTAGCGGGAGGGCGGTACGAGCAGTACTTC. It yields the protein CAKQGLAGGRYEQYF.